This TCR beta chain originates from a study of shared clonotypes between healthy human individuals. About the study: Each donor contributed plates that comprised three CD4 naive, three CD4 memory, two CD8 naive and one CD8 memory.

The CDR3 sequence is 17 residues long. Germline CDR1 is SGDLS and CDR2 is YYNGEE. The V segment lost 0 bases and the J segment 1 base; nucleotides outside the gene matches: 2. The data were produced by immunoSEQ multiplex PCR, yet TCRdb's version contains in-frame clones alone and is incomplete. Of under 600,000 clones in the sample, around 96% were seen once. This clonotype originated in a woman under 40 in good health. Sequencing used naive CD4+ T cells sorted from blood. Subset reported: CD45RA+ positively selected. The rearrangement links TRBV9 to TRBJ2-2; 11 nucleotides match TRBD2. DNA of the CDR3: TGTGCCAGCAGCGTAGCGGGACTAGCGGTGAACACCGGGGAGCTGTTTTTT. It translates to CASSVAGLAVNTGELFF.